This TCR beta chain was identified in a study of blood T cell repertoires in COVID-19 (dated by TCRdb to 2018 to 2020). The study in broad terms: The collaborator samples originated in the United States, Italy and Spain and spanned the acute and convalescent phases of COVID-19. Sample metadata almost always included a de-identified subject ID, COVID-19 status, age in years and sex. The samples were drawn from the first 160 participants of the ongoing ImmuneRACE study and from 950 to 1,500 subjects provided by 6 global collaborators. A freely available public database, intended as a resource for researchers studying the immune response to SARS-CoV-2, is where the repertoires were released. The material from the prospective study consisted of cDNA or gDNA derived from T cells, B-cell-depleted T cells, or PBMCs. Subjects who had been exposed to COVID-19, were actively infected with it, or had recovered from it provided the deeply sampled blood TCRbeta repertoires that made up the dataset. Where available, HLA class I and class II types were taken from metadata supplied by the sample provider and were not determined by assay-based typing.

This clone was seen more than once but under ten times. Its antigen is currently not known. One base away there is no much larger clone; base qualities are not given. General conclusions and limits of the study: How much clinical and demographic metadata was included differed by source and by participant, and the metadata was provided uncurated.

In the germline V gene, CDR1 corresponds to SGHRS and CDR2 to YFSETQ. The CDR3 holds 17 amino acids from the cysteine to the phenylalanine. Only CDR3 DNA remains: 51 bases, in frame from the first base. Trimming takes 4 bases from V and 0 bases from J, and the germline ends sit 14 bases apart. Participants in the prospective study were aged about 18 to 100 years, lived in 24 United States geographic areas, and enrolled through a virtual design. In the prospective study, participants were assigned to cohorts based on the clinical history participants reported in a screening survey and a study questionnaire. Recovered participants in ImmuneRACE Cohort 3 were defined as having two consecutive negative NP/OP PCR tests, clearance from a healthcare professional, or resolution of symptoms. Mobile phlebotomists in the prospective study collected whole blood, serum and a nasopharyngeal or oropharyngeal swab from every participant. Participants in the prospective study had the option to provide additional blood draws and questionnaires over an approximately 2-month period. Before DNA extraction, prospective study blood samples were shipped either frozen or at room temperature.

The immunoSEQ Assay, a bias-controlled multiplex PCR, was used to amplify TCRbeta CDR3 regions from genomic DNA. The authors' pipeline ran thus. The number of nucleated cells in each sample was estimated from the amplification of reference gene primers within the assay. Sequence reads were collapsed and filtered to measure the absolute abundance of every unique TCRbeta CDR3 rearrangement. For each sample, productive Simpson clonality was calculated by taking the square root of Simpson's diversity index across productive rearrangements. TCRdb took over this immuneACCESS table, retaining in-frame rearrangements with V and J assigned. Such tables are incomplete; in checked studies, under half of the missing clones stem from an unresolved V gene, and the remainder is unexplained. From that table come the V and J calls and clone size; the DNA was used to work out D and trimming. Present in this sample are approximately 450,000 clones, around 91% of which were seen just once. The ten largest make up 1.1% of the sample.

The receptor was derived from a man aged 25 to 45 who had recovered from COVID-19. This chain is built from TRBV5-1 and TRBJ2-6, with TRBD1 tentatively as D gene (5 bases match). The specimen was PBMCs or T cells enriched from blood (not recorded which). CDR3 region: CASSLAGGASGANVLTF. The DNA sequence is given as TGCGCCAGCAGCCTGGCAGGTGGGGCCTCTGGGGCCAACGTCCTGACTTTC.